The rows below give T cell receptor beta chains drawn from one sample of a study of shared clonotypes between healthy human individuals. Here immunoSEQ multiplex PCR was the method, and the copy in TCRdb shows in-frame clones only, minus some. This table has some 2,500,000 clones, around 90% appearing once. The source material was naive CD4+ T cells from PBMCs. Source of these receptors: a man in his late teens or twenties in good health. Some clones in this sample may be carry-over from other donors' samples. The CDR3 runs from the conserved cysteine through the conserved F or W. The D gene is left open where the match is weak. The listing skips clone size in some rows; elsewhere it reads once, few, many or a size class.

>.|TRBV7-2|13|TRBJ2-3|.
TGTGCCAGCAGCTTATCGAGGGCGGATACGCAGTATTTT
CASSLSRADTQYF
>TRBD2|TRBV30|14|TRBJ2-5|.
TGTGCCTGGACCCGAGGGACTAGCGGGACGACCCAGTACTTC
CAWTRGTSGTTQYF
>.|TRBV2|13|TRBJ1-1|.
TGTGCCAGCAGCGCCGGGATAAACACTGAAGCTTTCTTT
CASSAGINTEAFF
>.|TRBV5-1|14|TRBJ2-3|.
TGCGCCAGCAGGGAAACCCGGGCTCCAGATACGCAGTATTTT
CASRETRAPDTQYF
>.|TRBV2|14|TRBJ2-7|.
TGTGCCAGCACCTTAGGACAGGAGGGGGTACAGCAGTACTTC
CASTLGQEGVQQYF
>.|TRBV2|16|TRBJ1-5|.
TGTGCCAGCAGGCCCGGGACCCTAGAAGGCAATCAGCCCCAGCATTTT
CASRPGTLEGNQPQHF
>TRBD1|TRBV7-2|14|TRBJ1-2|.
TGTGCCAGCAGCTTTAGGGACAGCTCATATGGCTACACCTTC
CASSFRDSSYGYTF
>.|TRBV27|17|TRBJ2-1|.
TGTGCCAGCAGTTTATGGGTCGGGGTTGGGACGGGGAATGAGCAGTTCTTC
CASSLWVGVGTGNEQFF
>.|TRBV2|16|TRBJ1-2|.
TGTGCCAGCCCTAGGAGGGTTGCTGCCCAAACTAATGGCTACACCTTC
CASPRRVAAQTNGYTF
>.|TRBV7-2|13|TRBJ2-1|.
TGTGCCAGCAGCTTATGGGCCACTAATGAGCAGTTCTTC
CASSLWATNEQFF
>.|TRBV19|13|TRBJ2-3|.
TGTGCCAGTAGCCCCGGCGGCACAGATACGCAGTATTTT
CASSPGGTDTQYF
>.|TRBV5-1|14|TRBJ2-7|.
TGCGCCAGCAGCTTGGGCAATGATCCCTACGAGCAGTACTTC
CASSLGNDPYEQYF
>.|TRBV27|15|TRBJ2-1|once
TGTGCCAGCAGCCTCCGTGAGGGGGCCTACAATGAGCAGTTCTTC
CASSLREGAYNEQFF
>.|TRBV5-1|13|TRBJ2-7|.
TGCGCCAGCAGCTCGGGGCCGGCAGGTGAGCAGTACTTC
CASSSGPAGEQYF
>.|TRBV5-1|14|TRBJ2-7|.
TGCGCCAGCCAAGCAATGGGGAGCTCCTACGAGCAGTACTTC
CASQAMGSSYEQYF
>TRBD2|TRBV30|15|TRBJ2-2|.
TGTGCCTGGAAACCTAGCGGGCCCGCCGGGGGGGAGCTGTTTTTT
CAWKPSGPAGGELFF
>TRBD1|TRBV7-8|13|TRBJ2-1|.
TGTGCCAGCAGCCTATTCGACAGGGGAGAGCAGTTCTTC
CASSLFDRGEQFF
>.|TRBV2|15|TRBJ1-2|few
TGTGCCAGCAGTGTCGACAGCCGCCTCTCAGGAGGCTACACCTTC
CASSVDSRLSGGYTF
>TRBD1|TRBV28|16|TRBJ1-2|once
TGTGCCAGCAGTACTAGGACAGGGGGGTTCGGCTATGGCTACACCTTC
CASSTRTGGFGYGYTF
>TRBD1|TRBV6-1|15|TRBJ1-6|.
TGTGCCAGCAGAACGGGGACAGGGATAAAATCACCCCTCCACTTT
CASRTGTGIKSPLHF
>TRBD2|TRBV29-1|13|TRBJ2-5|.
TGCAGCGTTGGGACTAGCGGGGAAGGGACCCAGTACTTC
CSVGTSGEGTQYF
>.|TRBV7-3|15|TRBJ2-7|once
TGTGCCAGCAGCCTGGCGGCCGGCCTTACCTACGAGCAGTACTTC
CASSLAAGLTYEQYF
>TRBD2|TRBV18|15|TRBJ2-7|.
TGTGCCAGCTCTTCTTCCGGGACTAGCGGGAGATTTGAGTACTTC
CASSSSGTSGRFEYF
>.|TRBV28|15|TRBJ2-5|once
TGTGCCAGCAGTTTGGGAGGAGGCAACCGAGAGACCCAGTACTTC
CASSLGGGNRETQYF
>.|TRBV5-1|15|TRBJ2-2|.
TGCGCCAGCAGCTTCATGACAGGAGACACCGGGGAGCTGTTTTTT
CASSFMTGDTGELFF
>.|TRBV5-1|14|TRBJ1-4|.
TGCGCCAGCAGCTTGACAGGGCCGGGTGAAAAACTGTTTTTT
CASSLTGPGEKLFF
>.|TRBV6-5|12|TRBJ1-2|few
TGTGCCAGCAGTCTCAATCCCTATGGCTACACCTTC
CASSLNPYGYTF
>.|TRBV29-1|13|TRBJ1-2|.
TGCAGCGTTGAATCGACGGACGCCGGTGGCTACACCTTC
CSVESTDAGGYTF
>.|TRBV28|11|TRBJ1-4|.
TGTCTGGGGCGGCAATTTGAAAAACTGTTTTTT
CLGRQFEKLFF
>.|TRBV27|13|TRBJ1-2|.
TGTGCCAGCAAACTGAAGCGTAACTATGGCTACACCTTC
CASKLKRNYGYTF
>.|TRBV28|13|TRBJ1-5|once
TGTGCCAGCAGTCGGGCAGTTCTTCAGCCCCAGCATTTT
CASSRAVLQPQHF
>TRBD2|TRBV5-6|13|TRBJ2-7|.
TGTGCCAGCAGCCCGCGGGGGGGGGACGAGCAGTACTTC
CASSPRGGDEQYF
>TRBD2|TRBV5-1|16|TRBJ2-3|.
TGCGCCAGCAGCTCCCGAAGCGGGATTGTGGTAGATACGCAGTATTTT
CASSSRSGIVVDTQYF
>TRBD1|TRBV19|16|TRBJ1-5|.
TGTGCCAGTAGTCCGTCGGACAGGGTTCGGAATCAGCCCCAGCATTTT
CASSPSDRVRNQPQHF
>.|TRBV15|16|TRBJ2-5|.
TGTGCCACCAGCAGAGGAACCGGAGGGTACCAAGAGACCCAGTACTTC
CATSRGTGGYQETQYF
>.|TRBV2|16|TRBJ2-2|once
TGTGCCAGCTCTTCCCATGGAGGGGTGGACACCGGGGAGCTGTTTTTT
CASSSHGGVDTGELFF
>TRBD2|TRBV29-1|14|TRBJ2-1|.
TGCATTCAGCACGATAGCGGGAAGTACAATGAGCAGTTCTTC
CIQHDSGKYNEQFF
>.|TRBV11-2|15|TRBJ2-7|.
TGTGCCAGCAGCTTAGATCGCCTAGCTCCATACGAGCAGTACTTC
CASSLDRLAPYEQYF
>.|TRBV21-1|16|TRBJ2-5|.
TGTGCCAGCAGCAAATCAGTTCCGAGAGCGGTAAAGACCCAGTACTTC
CASSKSVPRAVKTQYF
>TRBD1|TRBV19|18|TRBJ1-1|.
TGTGCCAGTAGTACCCCGACAGGGACCTTGGTGCTGAACACTGAAGCTTTCTTT
CASSTPTGTLVLNTEAFF
>TRBD1|TRBV4-1|14|TRBJ2-5|.
TGCGCCAGCAGCCAAAGGACAGGGGGCGAGACCCAGTACTTC
CASSQRTGGETQYF
>TRBD1|TRBV10-3|14|TRBJ1-1|.
TGTGCCATCGCCGGGACAGGGGGGAACACTGAAGCTTTCTTT
CAIAGTGGNTEAFF
>TRBD2|TRBV10-3|16|TRBJ2-2|.
TGTGCCATCAGTGAGGCTAGCGGGAGGGGAACCGGGGAGCTGTTTTTT
CAISEASGRGTGELFF
>.|TRBV6-4|12|TRBJ1-1|.
TGTGCCAGCAGGGGAACAGGGACCGAAGCTTTCTTT
CASRGTGTEAFF
>.|TRBV11-2|15|TRBJ2-3|.
TGTGCCAGCACCAGGGGTGGGAGCGGAACAGATACGCAGTATTTT
CASTRGGSGTDTQYF
>.|TRBV5-1|12|TRBJ2-3|.
TGCGCCAGCAGCTTGGTAACAGATACGCAGTATTTT
CASSLVTDTQYF
>.|TRBV6-5|15|TRBJ2-4|.
TGTGCCAGCAGCCGGGACGGCCTAGCCAAAAACATTCAGTACTTC
CASSRDGLAKNIQYF
>.|TRBV10-3|14|TRBJ2-2|once
TGTGCCATCAGAGACTATGCCGACACCGGGGAGCTGTTTTTT
CAIRDYADTGELFF